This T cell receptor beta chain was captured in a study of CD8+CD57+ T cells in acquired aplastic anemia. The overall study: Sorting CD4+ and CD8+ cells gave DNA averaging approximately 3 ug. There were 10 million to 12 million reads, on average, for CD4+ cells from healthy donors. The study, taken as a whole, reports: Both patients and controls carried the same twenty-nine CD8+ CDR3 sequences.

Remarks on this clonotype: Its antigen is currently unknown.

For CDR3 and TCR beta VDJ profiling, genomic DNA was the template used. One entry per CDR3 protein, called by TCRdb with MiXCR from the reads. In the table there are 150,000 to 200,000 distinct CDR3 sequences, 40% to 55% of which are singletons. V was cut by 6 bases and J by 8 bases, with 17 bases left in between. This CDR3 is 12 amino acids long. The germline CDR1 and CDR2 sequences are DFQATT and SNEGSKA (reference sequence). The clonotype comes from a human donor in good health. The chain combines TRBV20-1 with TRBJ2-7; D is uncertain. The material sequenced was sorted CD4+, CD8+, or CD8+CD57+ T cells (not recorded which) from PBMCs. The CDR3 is CSASIERMKQYF. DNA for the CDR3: TGCAGTGCCTCTATTGAACGGATGAAGCAGTACTTC.